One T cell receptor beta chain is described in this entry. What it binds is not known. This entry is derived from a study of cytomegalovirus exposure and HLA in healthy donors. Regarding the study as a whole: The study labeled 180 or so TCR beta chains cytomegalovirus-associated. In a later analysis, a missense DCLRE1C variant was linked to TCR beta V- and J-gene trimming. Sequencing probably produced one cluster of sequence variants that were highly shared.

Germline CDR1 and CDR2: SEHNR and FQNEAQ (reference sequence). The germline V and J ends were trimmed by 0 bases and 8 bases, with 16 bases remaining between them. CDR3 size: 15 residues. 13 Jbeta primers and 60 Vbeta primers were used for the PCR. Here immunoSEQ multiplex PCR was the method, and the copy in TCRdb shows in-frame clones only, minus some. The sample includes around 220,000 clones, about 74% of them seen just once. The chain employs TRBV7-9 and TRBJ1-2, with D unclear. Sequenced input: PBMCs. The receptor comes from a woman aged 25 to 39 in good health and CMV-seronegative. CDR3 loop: CASSLAVAAGRGYTF. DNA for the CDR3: TGTGCCAGCAGCTTAGCAGTAGCCGCCGGGAGGGGCTACACCTTC. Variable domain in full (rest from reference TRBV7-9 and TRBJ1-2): DTGVSQNPRHKITKRGQNVTFRCDPISEHNRLYWYRQTLGQGPEFLTYFQNEAQLEKSRLLSDRFSAERPKGSFSTLEIQRTEQGDSAMYLCASSLAVAAGRGYTFGSGTRLTVV.